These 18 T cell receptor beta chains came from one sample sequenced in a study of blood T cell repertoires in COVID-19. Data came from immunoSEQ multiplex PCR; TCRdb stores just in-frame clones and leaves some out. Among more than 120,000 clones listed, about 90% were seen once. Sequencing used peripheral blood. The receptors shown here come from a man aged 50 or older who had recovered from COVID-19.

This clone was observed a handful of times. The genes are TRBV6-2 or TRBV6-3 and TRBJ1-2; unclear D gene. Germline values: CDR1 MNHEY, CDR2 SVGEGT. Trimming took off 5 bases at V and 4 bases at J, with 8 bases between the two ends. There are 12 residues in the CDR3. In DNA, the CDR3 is TGTGCCAGCAGTATCGTCGGCTATGGCTACACCTTC. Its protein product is CASSIVGYGYTF.

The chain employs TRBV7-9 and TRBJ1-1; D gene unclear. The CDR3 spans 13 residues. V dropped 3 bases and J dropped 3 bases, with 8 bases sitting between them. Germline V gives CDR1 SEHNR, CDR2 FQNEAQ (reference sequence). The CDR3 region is CASSFTQDTEAFF. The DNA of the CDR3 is TGTGCCAGCAGCTTTACACAAGACACTGAAGCTTTCTTT.

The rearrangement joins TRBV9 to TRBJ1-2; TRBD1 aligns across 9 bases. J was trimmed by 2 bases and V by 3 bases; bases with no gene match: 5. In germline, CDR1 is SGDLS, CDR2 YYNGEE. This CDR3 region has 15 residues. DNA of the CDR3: TGTGCCAGCAGCGCTACGGACAGGGGAAACTATGGCTACACCTTC. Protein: CASSATDRGNYGYTF.

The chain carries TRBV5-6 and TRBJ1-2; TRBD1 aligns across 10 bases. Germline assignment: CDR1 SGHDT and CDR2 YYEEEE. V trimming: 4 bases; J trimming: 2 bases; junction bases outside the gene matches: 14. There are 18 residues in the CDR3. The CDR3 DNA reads TGTGCCAGCAGCGGGTCGAGGACAGGGGGAAGTATAAACTATGGCTACACCTTC. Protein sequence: CASSGSRTGGSINYGYTF.

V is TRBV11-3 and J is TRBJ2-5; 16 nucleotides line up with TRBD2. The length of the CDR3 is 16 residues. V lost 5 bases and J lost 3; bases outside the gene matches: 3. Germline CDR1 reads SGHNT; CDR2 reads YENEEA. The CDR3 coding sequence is TGTGCCAGCAGCCCCGGGACTAGCGGGGGGGAAGAGACCCAGTACTTC. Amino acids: CASSPGTSGGEETQYF.

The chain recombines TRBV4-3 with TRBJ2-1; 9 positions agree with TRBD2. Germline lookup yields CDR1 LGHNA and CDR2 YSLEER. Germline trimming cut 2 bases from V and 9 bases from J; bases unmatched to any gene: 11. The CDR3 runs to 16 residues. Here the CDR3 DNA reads TGCGCCAGCAGCCAAACCGGGACTAGCAATTTTCGTGAGCAGTTCTTC. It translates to CASSQTGTSNFREQFF.

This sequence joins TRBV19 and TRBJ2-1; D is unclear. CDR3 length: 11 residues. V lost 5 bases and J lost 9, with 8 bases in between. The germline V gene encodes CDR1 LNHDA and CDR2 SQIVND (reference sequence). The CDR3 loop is CASSDLSEQFF. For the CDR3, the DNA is TGTGCCAGTAGTGATCTATCTGAGCAGTTCTTC.

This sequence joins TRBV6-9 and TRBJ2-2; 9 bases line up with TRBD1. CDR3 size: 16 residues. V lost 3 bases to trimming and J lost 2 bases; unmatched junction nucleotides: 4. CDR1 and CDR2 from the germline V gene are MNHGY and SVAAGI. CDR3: CASSYWDRANTGELFF. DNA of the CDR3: TGTGCCAGCAGTTACTGGGACAGGGCAAACACCGGGGAGCTGTTTTTT.

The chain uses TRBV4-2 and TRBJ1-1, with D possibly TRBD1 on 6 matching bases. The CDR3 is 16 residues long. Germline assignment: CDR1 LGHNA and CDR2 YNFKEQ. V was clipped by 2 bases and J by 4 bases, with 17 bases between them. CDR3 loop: CASSQHNMPGVTEAFF. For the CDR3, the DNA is TGTGCCAGCAGCCAACATAATATGCCAGGGGTCACTGAAGCTTTCTTT.

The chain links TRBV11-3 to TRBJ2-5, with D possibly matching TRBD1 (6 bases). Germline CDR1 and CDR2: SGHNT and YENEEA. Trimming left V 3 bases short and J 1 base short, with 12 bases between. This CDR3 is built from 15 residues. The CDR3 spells CASSFQGQTQETQYF. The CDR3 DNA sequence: TGTGCCAGCAGCTTCCAGGGGCAGACCCAAGAGACCCAGTACTTC.

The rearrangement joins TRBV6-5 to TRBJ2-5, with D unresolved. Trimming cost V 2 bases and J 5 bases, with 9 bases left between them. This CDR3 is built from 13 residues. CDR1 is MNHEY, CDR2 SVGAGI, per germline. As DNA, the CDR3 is TGTGCCAGCAGTTACGTGGTTAGCGAGACCCAGTACTTC. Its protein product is CASSYVVSETQYF.

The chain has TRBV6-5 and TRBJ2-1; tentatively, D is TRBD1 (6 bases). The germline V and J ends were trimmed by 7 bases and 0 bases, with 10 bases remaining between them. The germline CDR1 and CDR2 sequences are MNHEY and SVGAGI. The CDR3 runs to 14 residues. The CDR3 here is CASMGQGSYNEQFF. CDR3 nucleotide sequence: TGTGCCAGCATGGGACAAGGCTCCTACAATGAGCAGTTCTTC.

CDR3 sequence: CASSIRQGVNTGELFF. The CDR3 DNA reads TGCGCCAGCAGCATCAGACAGGGGGTGAACACCGGGGAGCTGTTTTTT. The chain is built from TRBV5-1 and TRBJ2-2, with 9 bases fitting TRBD1. V dropped 4 bases and J dropped 1; count of bases not matched to a gene: 5. The germline V gene has CDR1 SGHRS and CDR2 YFSETQ. This CDR3 spans 16 amino acids.

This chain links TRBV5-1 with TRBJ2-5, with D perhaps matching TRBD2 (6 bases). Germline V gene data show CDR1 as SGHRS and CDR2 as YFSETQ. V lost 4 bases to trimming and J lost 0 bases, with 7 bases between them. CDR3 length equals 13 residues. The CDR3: CASSGGNQETQYF. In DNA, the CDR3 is TGCGCCAGCAGCGGCGGGAACCAAGAGACCCAGTACTTC.

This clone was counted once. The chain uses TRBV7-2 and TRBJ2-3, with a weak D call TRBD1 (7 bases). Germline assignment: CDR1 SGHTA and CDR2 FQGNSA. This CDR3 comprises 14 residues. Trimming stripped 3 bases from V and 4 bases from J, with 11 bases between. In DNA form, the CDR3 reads TGTGCCAGCAGCTTGGGGGGACAGCCAGATACGCAGTATTTT. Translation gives CASSLGGQPDTQYF. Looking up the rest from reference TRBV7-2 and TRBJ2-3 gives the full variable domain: GAGVSQSPSNKVTEKGKDVELRCDPISGHTALYWYRQSLGQGLEFLIYFQGNSAPDKSGLPSDRFSAERTGGSVSTLTIQRTQQEDSAVYLCASSLGGQPDTQYFGPGTRLTVL.

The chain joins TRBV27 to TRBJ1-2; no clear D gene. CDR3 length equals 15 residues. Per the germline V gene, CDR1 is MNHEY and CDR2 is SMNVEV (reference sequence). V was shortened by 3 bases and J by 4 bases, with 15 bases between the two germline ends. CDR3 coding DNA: TGTGCCAGCAGTTTGAGTAGCAGTGGTCGCTATGGCTACACCTTC. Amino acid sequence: CASSLSSSGRYGYTF.

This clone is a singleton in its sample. The CDR3 DNA follows: TGTGCCAGCAGTTCACAGGGTGCCTACAATGAGCAGTTCTTC. It yields the protein CASSSQGAYNEQFF. The V and J genes are TRBV27 and TRBJ2-1; D is possibly TRBD1 (6 bases). The germline V gene encodes CDR1 MNHEY and CDR2 SMNVEV (reference sequence). The CDR3 contains 14 residues. Trimming shortened V by 4 bases and J by 2 bases, and 9 bases separated the two germline ends.

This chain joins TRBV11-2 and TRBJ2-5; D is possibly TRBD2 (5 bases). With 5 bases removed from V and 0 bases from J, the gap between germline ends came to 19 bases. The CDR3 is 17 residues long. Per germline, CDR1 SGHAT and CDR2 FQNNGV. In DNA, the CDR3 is TGTGCCAGCAGCCGTATGGACTCGCGGAGGTACCAAGAGACCCAGTACTTC. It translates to CASSRMDSRRYQETQYF.